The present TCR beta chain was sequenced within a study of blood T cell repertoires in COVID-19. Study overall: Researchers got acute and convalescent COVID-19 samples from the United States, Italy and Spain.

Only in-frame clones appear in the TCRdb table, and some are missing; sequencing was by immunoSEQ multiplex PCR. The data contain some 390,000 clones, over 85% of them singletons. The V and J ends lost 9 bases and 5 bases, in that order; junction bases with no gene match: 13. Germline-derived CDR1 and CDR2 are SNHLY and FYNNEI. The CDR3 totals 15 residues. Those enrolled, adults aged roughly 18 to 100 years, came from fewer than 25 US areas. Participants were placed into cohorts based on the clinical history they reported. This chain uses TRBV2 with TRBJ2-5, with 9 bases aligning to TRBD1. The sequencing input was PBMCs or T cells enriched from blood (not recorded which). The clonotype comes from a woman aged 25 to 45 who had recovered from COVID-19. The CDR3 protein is CARAVRDRAWETQYF. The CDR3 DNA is TGTGCCAGAGCGGTCCGGGACAGGGCATGGGAGACCCAGTACTTC.